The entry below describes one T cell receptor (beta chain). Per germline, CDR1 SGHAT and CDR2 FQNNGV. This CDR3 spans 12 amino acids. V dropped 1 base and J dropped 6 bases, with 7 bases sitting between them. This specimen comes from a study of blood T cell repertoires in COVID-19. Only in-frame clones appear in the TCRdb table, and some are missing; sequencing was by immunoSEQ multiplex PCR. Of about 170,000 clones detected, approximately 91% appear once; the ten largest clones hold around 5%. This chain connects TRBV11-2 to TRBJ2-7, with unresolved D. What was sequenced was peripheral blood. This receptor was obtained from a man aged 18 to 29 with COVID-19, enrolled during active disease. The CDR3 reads CASSLGPREQYF. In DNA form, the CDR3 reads TGTGCCAGCAGCTTAGGTCCGCGCGAGCAGTACTTC.